This T cell receptor (beta chain) appears in the sequencing data of a study of beta chain features in type 1 diabetes. Of the isolated RNA, all was reverse transcribed, and so the sequenced material was expressed TCRB transcripts. Produced via immunoSEQ multiplex PCR; TCRdb's table is partial and in-frame only. This table has 500,000 to 700,000 clones, less than 20% appearing once. The CDR3 covers 13 residues. Germline loops: CDR1 MNHNS, CDR2 SASEGT. Deletions cut 4 bases from V and 1 base from J, with 7 bases between. This sequence was found in a man aged 18 to 29 in good health. The sequencing sample was made of naive CD4+ T cells from blood. The rearrangement joins TRBV6-1 to TRBJ1-1, with D unresolved. The CDR3 DNA reads as TGTGCCAGCAGTGGGAGTCCGAACACTGAAGCTTTCTTT. It specifies CASSGSPNTEAFF.